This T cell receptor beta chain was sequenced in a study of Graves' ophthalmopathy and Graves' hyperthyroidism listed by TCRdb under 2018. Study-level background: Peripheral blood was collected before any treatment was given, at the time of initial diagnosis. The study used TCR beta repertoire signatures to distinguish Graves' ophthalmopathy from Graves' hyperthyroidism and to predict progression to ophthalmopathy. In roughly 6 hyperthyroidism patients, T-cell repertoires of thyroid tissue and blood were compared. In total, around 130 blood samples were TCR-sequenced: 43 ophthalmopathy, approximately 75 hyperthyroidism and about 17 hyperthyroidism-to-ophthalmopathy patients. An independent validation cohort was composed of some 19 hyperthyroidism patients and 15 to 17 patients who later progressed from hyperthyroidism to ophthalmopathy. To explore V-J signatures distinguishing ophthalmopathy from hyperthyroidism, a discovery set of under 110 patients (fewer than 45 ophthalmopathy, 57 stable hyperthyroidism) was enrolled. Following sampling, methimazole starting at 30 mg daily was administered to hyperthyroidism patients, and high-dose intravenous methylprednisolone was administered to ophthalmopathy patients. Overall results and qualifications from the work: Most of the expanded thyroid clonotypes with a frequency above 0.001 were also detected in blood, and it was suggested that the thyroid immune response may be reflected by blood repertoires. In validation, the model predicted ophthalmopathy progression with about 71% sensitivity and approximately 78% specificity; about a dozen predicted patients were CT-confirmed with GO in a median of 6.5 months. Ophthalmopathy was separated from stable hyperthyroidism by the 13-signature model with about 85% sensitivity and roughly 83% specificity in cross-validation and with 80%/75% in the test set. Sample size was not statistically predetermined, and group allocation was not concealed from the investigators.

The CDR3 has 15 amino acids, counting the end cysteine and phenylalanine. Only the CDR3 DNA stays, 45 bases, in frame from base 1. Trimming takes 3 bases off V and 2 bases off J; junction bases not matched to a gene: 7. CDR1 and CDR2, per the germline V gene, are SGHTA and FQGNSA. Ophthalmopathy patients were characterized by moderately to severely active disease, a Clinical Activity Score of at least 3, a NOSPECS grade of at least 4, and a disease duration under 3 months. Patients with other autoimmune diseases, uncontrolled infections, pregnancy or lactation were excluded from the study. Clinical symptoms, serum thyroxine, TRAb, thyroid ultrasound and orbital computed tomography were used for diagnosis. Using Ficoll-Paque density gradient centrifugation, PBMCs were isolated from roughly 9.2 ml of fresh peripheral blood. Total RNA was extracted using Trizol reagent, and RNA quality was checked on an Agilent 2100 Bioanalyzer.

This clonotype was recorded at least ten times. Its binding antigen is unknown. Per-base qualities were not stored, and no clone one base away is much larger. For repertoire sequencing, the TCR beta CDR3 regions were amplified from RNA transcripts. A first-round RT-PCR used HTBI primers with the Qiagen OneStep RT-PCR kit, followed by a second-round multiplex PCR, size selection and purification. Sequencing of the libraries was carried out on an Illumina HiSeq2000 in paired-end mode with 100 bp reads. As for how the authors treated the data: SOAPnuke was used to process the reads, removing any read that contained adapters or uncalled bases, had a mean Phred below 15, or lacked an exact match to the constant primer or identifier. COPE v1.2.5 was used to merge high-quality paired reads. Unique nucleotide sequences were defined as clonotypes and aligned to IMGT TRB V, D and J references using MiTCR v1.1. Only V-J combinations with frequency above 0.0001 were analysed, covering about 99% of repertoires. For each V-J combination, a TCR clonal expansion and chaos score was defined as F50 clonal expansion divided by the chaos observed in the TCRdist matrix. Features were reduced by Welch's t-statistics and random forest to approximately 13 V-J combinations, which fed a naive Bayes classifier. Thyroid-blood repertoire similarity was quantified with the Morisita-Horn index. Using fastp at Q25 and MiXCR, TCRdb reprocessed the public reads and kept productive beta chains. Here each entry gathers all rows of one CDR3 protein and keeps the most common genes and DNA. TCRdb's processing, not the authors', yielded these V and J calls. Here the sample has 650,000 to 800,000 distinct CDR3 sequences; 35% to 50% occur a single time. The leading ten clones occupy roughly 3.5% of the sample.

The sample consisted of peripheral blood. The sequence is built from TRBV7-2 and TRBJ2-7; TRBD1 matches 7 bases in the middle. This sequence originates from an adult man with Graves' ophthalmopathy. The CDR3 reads CASSLYQGQPYEQYF. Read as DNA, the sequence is TGTGCCAGCAGCTTGTATCAGGGACAGCCCTACGAGCAGTACTTC.